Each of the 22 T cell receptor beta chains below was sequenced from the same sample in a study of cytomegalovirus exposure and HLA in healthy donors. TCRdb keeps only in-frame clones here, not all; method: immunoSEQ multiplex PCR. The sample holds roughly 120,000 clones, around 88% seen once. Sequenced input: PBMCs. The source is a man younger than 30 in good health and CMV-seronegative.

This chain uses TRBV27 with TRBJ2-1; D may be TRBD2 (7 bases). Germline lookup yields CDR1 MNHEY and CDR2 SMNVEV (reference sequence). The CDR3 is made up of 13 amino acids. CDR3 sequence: CATGGRGGNEQFF. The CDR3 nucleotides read TGTGCGACGGGGGGCAGGGGCGGGAATGAGCAGTTCTTC.

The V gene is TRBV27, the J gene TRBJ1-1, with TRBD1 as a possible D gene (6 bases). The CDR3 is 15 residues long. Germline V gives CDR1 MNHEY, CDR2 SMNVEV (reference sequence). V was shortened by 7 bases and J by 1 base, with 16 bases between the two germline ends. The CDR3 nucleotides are TGTGCCAGCATCGGGACACATAACGGGAACACTGAAGCTTTCTTT. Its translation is CASIGTHNGNTEAFF.

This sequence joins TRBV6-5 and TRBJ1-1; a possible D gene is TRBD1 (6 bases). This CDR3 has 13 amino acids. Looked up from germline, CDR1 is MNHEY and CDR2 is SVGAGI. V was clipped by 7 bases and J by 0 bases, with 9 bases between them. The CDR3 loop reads CASMTGVNTEAFF. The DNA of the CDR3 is TGTGCCAGCATGACAGGTGTGAACACTGAAGCTTTCTTT.

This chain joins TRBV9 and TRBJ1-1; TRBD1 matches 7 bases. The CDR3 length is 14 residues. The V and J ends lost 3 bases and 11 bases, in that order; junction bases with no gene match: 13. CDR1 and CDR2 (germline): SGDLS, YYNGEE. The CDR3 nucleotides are TGTGCCAGCAGCGAGGGACAGACCACCTTGGGGGCTTTCTTT. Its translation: CASSEGQTTLGAFF.

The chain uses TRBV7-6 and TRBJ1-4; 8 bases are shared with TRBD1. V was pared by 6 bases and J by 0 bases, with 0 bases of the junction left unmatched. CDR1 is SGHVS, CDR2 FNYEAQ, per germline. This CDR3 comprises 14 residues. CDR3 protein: CASRQGATNEKLFF. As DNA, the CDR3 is TGTGCCAGCAGACAGGGGGCAACTAATGAAAAACTGTTTTTT.

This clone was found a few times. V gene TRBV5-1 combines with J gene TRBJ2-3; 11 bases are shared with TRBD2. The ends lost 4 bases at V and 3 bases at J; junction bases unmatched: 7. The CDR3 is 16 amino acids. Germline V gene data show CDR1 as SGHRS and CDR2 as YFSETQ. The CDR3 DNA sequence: TGCGCCAGCAGCCCGCTAGCGGGGGGACCAACAGATACGCAGTATTTT. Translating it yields CASSPLAGGPTDTQYF.

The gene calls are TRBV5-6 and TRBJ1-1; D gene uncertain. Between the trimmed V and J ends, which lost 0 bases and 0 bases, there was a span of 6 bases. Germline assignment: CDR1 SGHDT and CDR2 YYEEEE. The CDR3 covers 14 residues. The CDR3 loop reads CASSLDQMNTEAFF. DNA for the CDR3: TGTGCCAGCAGCTTGGATCAGATGAACACTGAAGCTTTCTTT. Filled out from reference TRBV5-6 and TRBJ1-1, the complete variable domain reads DAGVTQSPTHLIKTRGQQVTLRCSPKSGHDTVSWYQQALGQGPQFIFQYYEEEERQRGNFPDRFSGHQFPNYSSELNVNALLLGDSALYLCASSLDQMNTEAFFGQGTRLTVV.

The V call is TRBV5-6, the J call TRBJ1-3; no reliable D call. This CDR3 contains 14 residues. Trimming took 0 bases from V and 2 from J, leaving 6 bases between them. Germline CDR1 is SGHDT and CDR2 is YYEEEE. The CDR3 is CASSLDSPGNTIYF. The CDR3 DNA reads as TGTGCCAGCAGCTTGGACTCCCCTGGAAACACCATATATTTT.

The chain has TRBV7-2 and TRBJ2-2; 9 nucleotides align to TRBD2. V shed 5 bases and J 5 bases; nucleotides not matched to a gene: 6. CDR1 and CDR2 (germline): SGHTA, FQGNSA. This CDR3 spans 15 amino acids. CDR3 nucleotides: TGTGCCAGCAGCCGGACTAGCGAGAGTACCGGGGAGCTGTTTTTT. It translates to CASSRTSESTGELFF.

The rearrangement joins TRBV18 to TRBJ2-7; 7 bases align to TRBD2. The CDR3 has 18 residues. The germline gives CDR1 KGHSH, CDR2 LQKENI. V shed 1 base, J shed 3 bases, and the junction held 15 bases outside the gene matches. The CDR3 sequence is CASSPLPVVAGGNYEQYF. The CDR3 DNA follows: TGTGCCAGCTCACCACTTCCGGTAGTAGCGGGTGGGAACTACGAGCAGTACTTC.

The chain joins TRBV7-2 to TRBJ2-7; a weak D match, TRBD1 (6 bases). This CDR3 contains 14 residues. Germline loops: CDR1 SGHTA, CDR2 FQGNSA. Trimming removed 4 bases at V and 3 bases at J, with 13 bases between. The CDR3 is CASSSTGLFYEQYF. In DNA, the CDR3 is TGTGCCAGCAGCTCAACAGGGCTCTTCTACGAGCAGTACTTC.

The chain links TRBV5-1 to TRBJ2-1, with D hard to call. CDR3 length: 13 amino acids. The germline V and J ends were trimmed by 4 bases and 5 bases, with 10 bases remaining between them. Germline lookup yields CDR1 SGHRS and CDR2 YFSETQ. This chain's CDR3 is CASSPDSNNEQFF. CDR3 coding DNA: TGCGCCAGCAGCCCCGACTCGAACAATGAGCAGTTCTTC.

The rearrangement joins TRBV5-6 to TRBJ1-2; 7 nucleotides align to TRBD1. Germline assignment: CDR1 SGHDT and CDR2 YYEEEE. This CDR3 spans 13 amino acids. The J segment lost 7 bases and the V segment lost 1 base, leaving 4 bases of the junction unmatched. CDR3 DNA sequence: TGTGCCAGCAGCTTGACAGGGGTGGGTGGCTACACCTTC. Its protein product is CASSLTGVGGYTF.

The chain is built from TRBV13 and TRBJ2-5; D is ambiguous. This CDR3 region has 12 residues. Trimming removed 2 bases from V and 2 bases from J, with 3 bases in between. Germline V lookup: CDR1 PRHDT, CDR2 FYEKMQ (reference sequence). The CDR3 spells CASSLQQETQYF. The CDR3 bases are TGTGCCAGCAGCTTACAGCAAGAGACCCAGTACTTC.

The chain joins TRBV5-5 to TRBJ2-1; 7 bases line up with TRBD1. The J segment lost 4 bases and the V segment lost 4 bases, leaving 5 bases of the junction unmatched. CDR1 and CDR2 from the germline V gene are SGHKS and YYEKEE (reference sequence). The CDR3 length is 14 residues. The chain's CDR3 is CASSARGFYNEQFF. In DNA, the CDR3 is TGTGCCAGCAGCGCCAGGGGGTTTTACAATGAGCAGTTCTTC.

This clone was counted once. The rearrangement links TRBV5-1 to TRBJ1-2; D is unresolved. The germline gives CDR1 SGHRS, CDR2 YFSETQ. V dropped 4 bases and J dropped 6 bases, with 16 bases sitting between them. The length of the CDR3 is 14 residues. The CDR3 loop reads CASSILHGRDGYTF. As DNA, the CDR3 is TGCGCCAGCAGCATACTCCACGGGAGAGATGGCTACACCTTC.

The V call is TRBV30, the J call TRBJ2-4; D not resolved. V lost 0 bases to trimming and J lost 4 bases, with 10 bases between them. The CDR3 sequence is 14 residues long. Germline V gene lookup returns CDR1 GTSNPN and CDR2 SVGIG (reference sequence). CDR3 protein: CAWSVSSGKNIQYF. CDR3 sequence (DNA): TGTGCCTGGAGTGTTTCCTCCGGGAAAAACATTCAGTACTTC.

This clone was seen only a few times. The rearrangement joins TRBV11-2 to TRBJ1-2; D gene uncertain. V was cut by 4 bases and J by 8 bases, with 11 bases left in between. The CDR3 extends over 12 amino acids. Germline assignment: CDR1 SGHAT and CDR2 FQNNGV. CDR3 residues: CASSSRGGGYTF. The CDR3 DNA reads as TGTGCCAGCAGCTCTAGAGGAGGGGGCTACACCTTC.

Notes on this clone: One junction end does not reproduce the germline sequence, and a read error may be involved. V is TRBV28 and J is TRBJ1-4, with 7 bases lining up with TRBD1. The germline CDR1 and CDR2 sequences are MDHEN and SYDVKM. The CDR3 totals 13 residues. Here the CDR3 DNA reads TGTGCCAGCAGTCCGACAGGGAATGGAAAACTGTTTTTT. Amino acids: CASSPTGNGKLFF.

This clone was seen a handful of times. The CDR3 here is CASSGRDRIAYEQYF. The CDR3 coding sequence is TGTGCCAGCAGTGGCCGGGACAGGATCGCCTACGAGCAGTACTTC. The genes are TRBV6-1 and TRBJ2-7; 8 positions agree with TRBD1. The V and J ends lost 4 bases and 2 bases, in that order; junction bases with no gene match: 7. The CDR3 has 15 residues. Germline CDR1 is MNHNS and CDR2 is SASEGT.

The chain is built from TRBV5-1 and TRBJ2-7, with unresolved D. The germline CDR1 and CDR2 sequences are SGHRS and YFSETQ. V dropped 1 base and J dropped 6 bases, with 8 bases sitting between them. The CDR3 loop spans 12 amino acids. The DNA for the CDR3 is TGCGCCAGCAGCTTGCCATCTAGCGAGCAGTACTTC. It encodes CASSLPSSEQYF.

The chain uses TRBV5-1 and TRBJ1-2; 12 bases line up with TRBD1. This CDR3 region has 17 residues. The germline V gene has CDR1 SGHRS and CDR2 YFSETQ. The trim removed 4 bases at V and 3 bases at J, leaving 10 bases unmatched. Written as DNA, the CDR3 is TGCGCCAGCAGCCCTCCGGGACAGGGGGCCCTCGACTATGGCTACACCTTC. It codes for CASSPPGQGALDYGYTF.